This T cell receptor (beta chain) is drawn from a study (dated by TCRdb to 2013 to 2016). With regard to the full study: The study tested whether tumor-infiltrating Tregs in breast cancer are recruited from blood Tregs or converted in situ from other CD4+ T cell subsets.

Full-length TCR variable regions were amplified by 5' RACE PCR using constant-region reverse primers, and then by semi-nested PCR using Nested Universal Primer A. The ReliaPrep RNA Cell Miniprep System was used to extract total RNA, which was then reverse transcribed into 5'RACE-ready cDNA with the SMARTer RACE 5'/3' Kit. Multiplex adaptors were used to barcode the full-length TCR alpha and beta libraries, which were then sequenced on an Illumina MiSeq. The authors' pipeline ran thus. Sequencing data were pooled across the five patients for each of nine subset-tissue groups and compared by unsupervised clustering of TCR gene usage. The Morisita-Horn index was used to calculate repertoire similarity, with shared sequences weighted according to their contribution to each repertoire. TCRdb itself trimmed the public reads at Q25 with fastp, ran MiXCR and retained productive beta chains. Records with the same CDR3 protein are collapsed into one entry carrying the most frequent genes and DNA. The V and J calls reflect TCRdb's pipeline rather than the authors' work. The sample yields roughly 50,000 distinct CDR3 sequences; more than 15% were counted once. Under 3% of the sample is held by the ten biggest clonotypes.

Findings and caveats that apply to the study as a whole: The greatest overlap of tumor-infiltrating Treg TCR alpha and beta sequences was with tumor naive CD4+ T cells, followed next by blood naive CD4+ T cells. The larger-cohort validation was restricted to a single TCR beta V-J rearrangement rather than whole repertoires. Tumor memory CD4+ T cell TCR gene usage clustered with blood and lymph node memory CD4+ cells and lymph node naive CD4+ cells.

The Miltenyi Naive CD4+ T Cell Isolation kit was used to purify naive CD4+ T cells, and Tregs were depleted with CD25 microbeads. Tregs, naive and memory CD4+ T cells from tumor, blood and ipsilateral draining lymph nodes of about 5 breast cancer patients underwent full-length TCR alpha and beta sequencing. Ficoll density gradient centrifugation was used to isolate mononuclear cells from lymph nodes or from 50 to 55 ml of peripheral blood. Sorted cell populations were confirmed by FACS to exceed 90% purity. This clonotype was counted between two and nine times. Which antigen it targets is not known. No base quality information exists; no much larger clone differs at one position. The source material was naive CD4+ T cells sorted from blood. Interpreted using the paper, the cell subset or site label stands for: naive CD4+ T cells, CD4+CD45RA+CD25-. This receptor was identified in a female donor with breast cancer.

The CDR3 protein is CASSQDGGERGNSPLHF. The DNA reads as follows: TGCGCCAGCAGCCAAGATGGTGGGGAGAGGGGTAATTCACCCCTCCACTTT. The rearrangement joined TRBV4-1 to TRBJ1-6; tentative D gene TRBD1, with 5 bases matching. The CDR3, cysteine through phenylalanine, is 17 amino acids long. This entry keeps only the CDR3 DNA: 51 bases, framed from base 1. Per the germline V gene, MGHRA is the CDR1 and YSYEKL is the CDR2. V is cut by 0 bases and J by 6 bases, and the space between the germline ends is 15 bases.